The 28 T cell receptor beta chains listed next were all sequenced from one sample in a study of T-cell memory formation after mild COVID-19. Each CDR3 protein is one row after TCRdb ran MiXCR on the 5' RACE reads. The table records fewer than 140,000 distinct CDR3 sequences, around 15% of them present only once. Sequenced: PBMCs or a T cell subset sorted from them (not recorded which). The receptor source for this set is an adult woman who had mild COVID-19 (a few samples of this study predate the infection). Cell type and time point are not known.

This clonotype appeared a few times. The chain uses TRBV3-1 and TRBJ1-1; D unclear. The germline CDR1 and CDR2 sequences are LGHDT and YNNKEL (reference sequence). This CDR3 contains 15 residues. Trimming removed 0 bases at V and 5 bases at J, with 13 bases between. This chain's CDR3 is CASSQDRTTGTEAFF. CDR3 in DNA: TGTGCCAGCAGCCAAGATAGGACGACGGGGACTGAAGCTTTCTTT.

The CDR3 coding sequence is TGTGCCAGTAGTGGCGCTAGCGGATCCTACAATGAGCAGTTCTTC. Protein product: CASSGASGSYNEQFF. V and J are TRBV19 and TRBJ2-1, with TRBD2 matching over 7 bases. CDR3 length: 15 residues. V trimming: 5 bases; J trimming: 1 base; junction bases outside the gene matches: 5. Germline V lookup: CDR1 LNHDA, CDR2 SQIVND (reference sequence).

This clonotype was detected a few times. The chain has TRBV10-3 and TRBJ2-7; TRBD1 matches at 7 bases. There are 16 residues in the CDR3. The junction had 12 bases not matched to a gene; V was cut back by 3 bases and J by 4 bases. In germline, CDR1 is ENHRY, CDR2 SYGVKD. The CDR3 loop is CAISDDRERLGYEQYF. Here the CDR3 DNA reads TGTGCCATCAGTGACGACAGGGAGAGGTTAGGGTACGAGCAGTACTTC.

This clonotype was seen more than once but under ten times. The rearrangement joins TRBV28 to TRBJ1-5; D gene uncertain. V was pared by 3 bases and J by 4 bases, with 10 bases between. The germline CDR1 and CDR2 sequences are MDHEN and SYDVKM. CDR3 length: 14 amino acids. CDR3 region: CASSFMWVNQPQHF. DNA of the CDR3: TGTGCCAGCAGTTTCATGTGGGTTAATCAGCCCCAGCATTTT.

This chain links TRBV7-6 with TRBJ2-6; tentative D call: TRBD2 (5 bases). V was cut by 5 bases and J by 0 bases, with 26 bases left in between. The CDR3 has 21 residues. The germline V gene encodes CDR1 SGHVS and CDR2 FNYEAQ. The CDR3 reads CASSNLPTTREPRSGANVLTF. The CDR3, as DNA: TGTGCCAGCAGCAACCTTCCGACAACTCGGGAACCTCGCTCTGGGGCCAACGTCCTGACTTTC.

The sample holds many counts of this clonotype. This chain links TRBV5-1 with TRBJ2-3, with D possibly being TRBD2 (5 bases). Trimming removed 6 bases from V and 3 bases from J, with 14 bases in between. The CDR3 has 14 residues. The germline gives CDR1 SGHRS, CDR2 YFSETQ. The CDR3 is CASNEGRGTDTQYF. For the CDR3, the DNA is TGCGCCAGCAATGAGGGCCGGGGAACAGATACGCAGTATTTT. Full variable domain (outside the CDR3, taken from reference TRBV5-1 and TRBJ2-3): KAGVTQTPRYLIKTRGQQVTLSCSPISGHRSVSWYQQTPGQGLQFLFEYFSETQRNKGNFPGRFSGRQFSNSRSEMNVSTLELGDSALYLCASNEGRGTDTQYFGPGTRLTVL.

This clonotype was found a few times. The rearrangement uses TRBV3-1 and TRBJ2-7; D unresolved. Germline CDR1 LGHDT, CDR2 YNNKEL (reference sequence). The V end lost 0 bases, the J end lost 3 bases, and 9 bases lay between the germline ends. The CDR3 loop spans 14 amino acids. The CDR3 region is CASSQDGRVYEQYF. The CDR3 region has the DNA TGTGCCAGCAGCCAAGATGGCAGAGTCTACGAGCAGTACTTC.

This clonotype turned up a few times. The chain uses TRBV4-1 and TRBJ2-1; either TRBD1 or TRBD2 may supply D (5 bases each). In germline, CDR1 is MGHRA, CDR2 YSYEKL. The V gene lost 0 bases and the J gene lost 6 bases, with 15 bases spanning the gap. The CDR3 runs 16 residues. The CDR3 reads CASSQELRGVGNEQFF. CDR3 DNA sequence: TGCGCCAGCAGCCAAGAACTGAGAGGGGTTGGCAATGAGCAGTTCTTC.

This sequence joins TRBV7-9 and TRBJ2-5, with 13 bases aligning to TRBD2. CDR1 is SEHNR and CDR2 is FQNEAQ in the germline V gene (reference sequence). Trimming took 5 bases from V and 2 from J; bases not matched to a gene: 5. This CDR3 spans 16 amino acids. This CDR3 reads CASSRGTSGAQETQYF. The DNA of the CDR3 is TGTGCCAGCAGCCGCGGGACTAGCGGGGCTCAAGAGACCCAGTACTTC.

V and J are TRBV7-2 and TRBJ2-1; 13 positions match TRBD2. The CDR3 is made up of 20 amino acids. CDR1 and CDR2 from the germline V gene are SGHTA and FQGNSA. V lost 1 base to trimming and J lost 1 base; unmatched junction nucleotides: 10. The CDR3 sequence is CASSLGGLAGEGWSYNEQFF. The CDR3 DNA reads TGTGCCAGCAGCTTAGGCGGACTAGCGGGAGAGGGTTGGTCCTACAATGAGCAGTTCTTC.

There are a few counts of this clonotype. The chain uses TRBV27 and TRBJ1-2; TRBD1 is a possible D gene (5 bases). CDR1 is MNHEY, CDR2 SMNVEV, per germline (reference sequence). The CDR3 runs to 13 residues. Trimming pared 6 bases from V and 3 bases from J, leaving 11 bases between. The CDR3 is CASSPQGYYGYTF. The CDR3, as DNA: TGTGCCAGCAGCCCCCAGGGTTACTATGGCTACACCTTC.

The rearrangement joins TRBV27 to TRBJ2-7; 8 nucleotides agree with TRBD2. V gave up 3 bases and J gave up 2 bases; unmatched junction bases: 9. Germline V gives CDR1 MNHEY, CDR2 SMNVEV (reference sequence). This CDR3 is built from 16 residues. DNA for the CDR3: TGTGCCAGCAGTTTTTTCATCGGGGGGGCCCCCTACGAGCAGTACTTC. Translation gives CASSFFIGGAPYEQYF.

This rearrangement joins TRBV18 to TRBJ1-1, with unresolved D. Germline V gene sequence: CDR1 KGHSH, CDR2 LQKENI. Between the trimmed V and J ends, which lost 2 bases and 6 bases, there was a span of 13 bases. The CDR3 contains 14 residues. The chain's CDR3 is CASSPATSWSEAFF. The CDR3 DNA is TGTGCCAGCTCACCAGCCACCTCGTGGTCTGAAGCTTTCTTT.

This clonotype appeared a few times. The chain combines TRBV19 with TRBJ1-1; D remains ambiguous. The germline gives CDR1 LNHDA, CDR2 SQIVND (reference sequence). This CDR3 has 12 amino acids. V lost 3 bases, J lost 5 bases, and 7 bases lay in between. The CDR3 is CASSMGLTEAFF. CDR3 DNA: TGTGCCAGTAGTATGGGGTTAACTGAAGCTTTCTTT. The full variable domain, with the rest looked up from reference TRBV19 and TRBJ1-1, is DGGITQSPKYLFRKEGQNVTLSCEQNLNHDAMYWYRQDPGQGLRLIYYSQIVNDFQKGDIAEGYSVSREKKESFPLTVTSAQKNPTAFYLCASSMGLTEAFFGQGTRLTVV.

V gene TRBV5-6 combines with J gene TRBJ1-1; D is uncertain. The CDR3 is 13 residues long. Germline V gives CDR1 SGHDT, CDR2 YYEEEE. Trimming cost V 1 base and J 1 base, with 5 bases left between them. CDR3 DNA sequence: TGTGCCAGCAGCTTGATGGGGAACACTGAAGCTTTCTTT. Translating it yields CASSLMGNTEAFF.

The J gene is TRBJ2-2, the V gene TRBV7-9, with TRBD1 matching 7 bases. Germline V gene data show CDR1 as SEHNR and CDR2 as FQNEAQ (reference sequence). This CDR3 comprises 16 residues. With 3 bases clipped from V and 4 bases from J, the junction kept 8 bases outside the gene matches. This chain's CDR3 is CASSFWDSSSTGELFF. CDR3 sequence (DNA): TGTGCCAGCAGCTTTTGGGACAGCAGTTCCACCGGGGAGCTGTTTTTT.

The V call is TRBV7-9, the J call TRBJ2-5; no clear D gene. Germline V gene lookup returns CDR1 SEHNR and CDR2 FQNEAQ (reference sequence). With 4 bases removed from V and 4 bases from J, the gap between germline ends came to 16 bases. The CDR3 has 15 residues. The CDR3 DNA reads TGTGCCAGCAGCTCTGGTCCCGTGCGTGGAGAGACCCAGTACTTC. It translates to CASSSGPVRGETQYF.

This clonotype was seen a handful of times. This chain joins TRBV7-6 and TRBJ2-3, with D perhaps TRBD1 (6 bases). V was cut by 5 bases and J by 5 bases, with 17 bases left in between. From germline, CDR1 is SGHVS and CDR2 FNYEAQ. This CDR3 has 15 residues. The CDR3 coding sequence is TGTGCCAGCAGCAACCACGGACAGTTTAGAGATACGCAGTATTTT. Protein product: CASSNHGQFRDTQYF. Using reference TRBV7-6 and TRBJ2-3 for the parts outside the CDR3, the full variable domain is GAGVSQSPRYKVTKRGQDVALRCDPISGHVSLYWYRQALGQGPEFLTYFNYEAQQDKSGLPNDRFSAERPEGSISTLTIQRTEQRDSAMYRCASSNHGQFRDTQYFGPGTRLTVL.

The CDR3 reads CAWIQTNTEAFF. In nucleotides, the CDR3 is TGTGCCTGGATCCAGACGAACACTGAAGCTTTCTTT. The chain uses TRBV30 and TRBJ1-1; no reliable D call. The CDR3 has 12 amino acids. V lost 4 bases to trimming and J lost 1 base, with 7 bases between them. Germline values: CDR1 GTSNPN, CDR2 SVGIG (reference sequence).

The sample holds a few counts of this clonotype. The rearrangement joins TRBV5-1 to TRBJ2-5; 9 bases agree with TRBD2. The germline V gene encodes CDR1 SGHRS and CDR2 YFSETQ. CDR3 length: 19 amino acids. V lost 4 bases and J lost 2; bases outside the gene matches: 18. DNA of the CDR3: TGCGCCAGCAGCCCCAAAGCGGGGGGCCAACTGGGATATCAAGAGACCCAGTACTTC. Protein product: CASSPKAGGQLGYQETQYF. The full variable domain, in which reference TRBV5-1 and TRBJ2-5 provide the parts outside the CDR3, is KAGVTQTPRYLIKTRGQQVTLSCSPISGHRSVSWYQQTPGQGLQFLFEYFSETQRNKGNFPGRFSGRQFSNSRSEMNVSTLELGDSALYLCASSPKAGGQLGYQETQYFGPGTRLLVL.

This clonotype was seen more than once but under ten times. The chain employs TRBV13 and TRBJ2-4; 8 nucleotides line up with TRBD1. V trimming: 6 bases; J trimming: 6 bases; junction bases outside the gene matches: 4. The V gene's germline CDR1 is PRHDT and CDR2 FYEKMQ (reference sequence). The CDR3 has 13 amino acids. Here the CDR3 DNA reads TGTGCCAGCAGTACGGACAGGGCAAACATTCAGTACTTC. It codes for CASSTDRANIQYF.

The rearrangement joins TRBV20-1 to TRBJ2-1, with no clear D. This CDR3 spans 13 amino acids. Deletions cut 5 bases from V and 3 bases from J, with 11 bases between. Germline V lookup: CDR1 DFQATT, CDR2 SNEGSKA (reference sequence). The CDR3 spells CSARELLYNEQFF. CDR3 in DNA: TGCAGTGCTCGTGAGCTGCTCTACAATGAGCAGTTCTTC.

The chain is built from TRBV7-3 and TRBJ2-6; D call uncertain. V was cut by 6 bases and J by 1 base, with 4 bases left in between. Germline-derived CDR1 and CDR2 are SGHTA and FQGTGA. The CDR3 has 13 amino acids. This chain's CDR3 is CASRPSGANVLTF. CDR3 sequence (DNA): TGTGCCAGCAGGCCTTCTGGGGCCAACGTCCTGACTTTC. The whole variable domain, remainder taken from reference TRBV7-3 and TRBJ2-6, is GAGVSQTPSNKVTEKGKYVELRCDPISGHTALYWYRQSLGQGPEFLIYFQGTGAADDSGLPNDRFFAVRPEGSVSTLKIQRTERGDSAVYLCASRPSGANVLTFGAGSRLTVL.

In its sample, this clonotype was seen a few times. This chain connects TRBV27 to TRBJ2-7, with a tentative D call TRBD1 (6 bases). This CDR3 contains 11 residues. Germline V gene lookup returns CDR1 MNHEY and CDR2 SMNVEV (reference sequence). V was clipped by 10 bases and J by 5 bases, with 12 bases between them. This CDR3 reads CAIQGLNEQYF. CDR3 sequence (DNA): TGTGCCATCCAGGGGCTCAACGAGCAGTACTTC.

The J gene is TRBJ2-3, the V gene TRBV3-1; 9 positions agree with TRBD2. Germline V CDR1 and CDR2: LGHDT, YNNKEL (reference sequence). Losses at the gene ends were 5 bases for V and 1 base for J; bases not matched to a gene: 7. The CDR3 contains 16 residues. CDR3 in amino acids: CASSTWTSERTDTQYF. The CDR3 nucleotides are TGTGCCAGCAGCACGTGGACTAGCGAGCGCACAGATACGCAGTATTTT.

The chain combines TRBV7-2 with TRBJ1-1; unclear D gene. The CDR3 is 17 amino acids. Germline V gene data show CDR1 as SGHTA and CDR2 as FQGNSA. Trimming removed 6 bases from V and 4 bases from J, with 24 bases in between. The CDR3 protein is CASSPLGRVPKVTEAFF. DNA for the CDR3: TGTGCCAGCAGTCCTCTTGGGCGGGTCCCCAAAGTCACTGAAGCTTTCTTT.

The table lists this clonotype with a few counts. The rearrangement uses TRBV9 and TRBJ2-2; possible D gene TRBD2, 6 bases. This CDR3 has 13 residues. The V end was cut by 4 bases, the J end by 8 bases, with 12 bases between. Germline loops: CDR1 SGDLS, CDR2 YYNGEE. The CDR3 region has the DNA TGTGCCAGCAGCACGGGGGATCAGGGGGAGCTGTTTTTT. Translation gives CASSTGDQGELFF.

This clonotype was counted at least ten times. CDR3 amino acids: CASSLSQGSGDEQYF. The CDR3 DNA reads TGTGCCAGCAGCTTATCGCAGGGGAGCGGCGACGAGCAGTACTTC. V usage is TRBV7-9 and J usage is TRBJ2-7; TRBD1 is a possible D gene (6 bases). Per the germline V gene, CDR1 is SEHNR and CDR2 is FQNEAQ (reference sequence). The CDR3 has 15 amino acids. Deletions cut 2 bases from V and 5 bases from J, with 16 bases between.